This T cell receptor (beta chain) was found in a study of T cell repertoires in cytomegalovirus infection (dated by TCRdb to between 2017 and 2020). In the study overall: The peptide stimulations were aimed at well-studied HLA-B-restricted epitopes as well as recently identified HLA-C-restricted CMV epitopes, whose presentation resists viral immunomodulation. Because public TCR beta signatures pointed to carriage of CMV infection together with the matching HLA type, the HLA type of each donor mattered for the analysis. What the work shows at the level of the full study, not this receptor alone: In both this cohort and an independent cohort of 300 to 450 donors, the cumulative frequency of public TCR beta family members distinguished carriers of CMV infection plus the relevant HLA type. The ex vivo response was dominated by HLA-C-restricted CMV-specific TCR beta clonotypes, which also provided the single most frequent clonotype in two of eight donors.

Turning to this clonotype: Which antigen it targets is not known. Base qualities were left out, and no much larger clone turns up one base away.

What the treatment or condition label conveys for this sample: in vitro stimulation with specific CMV peptide epitopes to enrich CMV-specific T cells. TCRdb shows the sequencer as Illumina HiSeq 1500. TCRdb took the public reads, trimmed them with fastp at Q25, ran MiXCR for clone calling and kept in-frame beta chains. CDR3 protein sequences are deduplicated, and each keeps its most common genes and DNA. The sample table records approximately 83,000 distinct CDR3 sequences; roughly a quarter of these occur just once. Roughly 50% of the sample is taken by the ten largest. Here V drops 4 bases and J drops 3 bases, and the junction holds 6 bases not matched to any gene. In the germline V gene, CDR1 corresponds to SGDLS and CDR2 to YYNGEE. The CDR3 starts with the cysteine, ends with the phenylalanine, and has 14 residues. Of all the DNA, just the CDR3 is kept, 42 bases in frame from base 1.

Sequenced here: CD8+ T cells from cultured PBMCs, sampled from culture after CMV antigen stimulation. The V and J genes are TRBV9 and TRBJ2-7; TRBD2 aligns with 8 central bases. The clonotype originates from a human donor in good health (CMV status not recorded). Some clones in this sample may be carry-over from other donors' samples. For the CDR3, the sequence is CASSPGGGGYEQYF. The nucleotide sequence is TGTGCCAGCAGCCCCGGGGGGGGGGGCTACGAGCAGTACTTC.